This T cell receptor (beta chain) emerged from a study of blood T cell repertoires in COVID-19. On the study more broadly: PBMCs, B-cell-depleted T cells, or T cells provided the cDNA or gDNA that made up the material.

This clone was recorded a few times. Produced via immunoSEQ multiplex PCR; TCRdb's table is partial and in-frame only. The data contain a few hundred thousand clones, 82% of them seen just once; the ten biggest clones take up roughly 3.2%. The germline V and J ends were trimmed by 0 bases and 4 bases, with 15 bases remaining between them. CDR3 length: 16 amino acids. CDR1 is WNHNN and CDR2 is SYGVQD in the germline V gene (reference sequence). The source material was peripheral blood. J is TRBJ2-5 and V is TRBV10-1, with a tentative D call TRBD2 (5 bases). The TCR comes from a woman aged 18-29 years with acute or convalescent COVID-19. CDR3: CASSESLGLQRETQYF. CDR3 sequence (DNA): TGCGCCAGCAGTGAGTCCCTCGGACTCCAACGAGAGACCCAGTACTTC.